This T cell receptor beta chain originates from a study of T-cell reconstitution after alpha-beta-depleted transplantation in children. Study outcomes and limitations: The study traced high day-60 TCRbeta diversity in some patients to surviving recipient T cells and thymic progenitors. Reportedly, alpha-beta T cells present about two months post-transplant originated from several hundred expanded clones of graft origin. Hyperexpanded clones declined; after one year, newly produced T cells mostly supplied diversity.

Library preparation (for TCRbeta) was performed with unique molecular identifiers. Via MiXCR, TCRdb re-called the PCR reads, giving one row per CDR3 protein. This sample has 800,000 to 1,000,000 distinct CDR3 sequences, with under 30% found just once. The CDR3 totals 14 residues. Germline CDR1 and CDR2: LGHNA and YSLEER. V lost 4 bases, J lost 3 bases, and 13 bases lay in between. Concerning this clonotype: The antigen is unknown.

V usage is TRBV4-3 and J usage is TRBJ2-7; D is unclear. The sample in question was PBMCs, mostly from graft donor cells, obtained 360 days after TCRalphabeta/CD19-depleted stem cell transplant. The receptor comes from a boy less than two years old who had a stem cell transplant for SCID, so the T cells may come from the graft donor. CDR3 sequence (DNA): TGCGCCAGCAGCCCTAACCCTTTCTACTACGAGCAGTACTTC. Translation: CASSPNPFYYEQYF.